What follows is one T cell receptor beta chain and its context. At one of its ends the junction is not consistent with the germline gene, which may arise from a read error. The data were taken from a study of T-cell reconstitution after alpha-beta-depleted transplantation in children. This CDR3 is 15 amino acids long. The germline V gene has CDR1 SSHAT and CDR2 FNYEAQ (reference sequence). Unique molecular identifiers tagged the TCRbeta library. TCRdb fed the PCR reads into MiXCR, producing one record per CDR3 protein. The table lists over 550,000 distinct CDR3 sequences, 8% to 11% of them singletons.

Sequencing used PBMCs from the stem cell graft donor, obtained from the stem cell graft. The TCR was taken from a human donor who donated a stem cell graft to a child with acute myeloid leukemia. The chain is built from TRBV7-7 and TRBJ2-1, with 7 positions matching TRBD1. The chain's CDR3 is CASSPVGVRGTEQFF. The CDR3 DNA reads TGTGCTAGCAGCCCGGTGGGGGTCAGGGGGACTGAGCAGTTCTTC.